These T cell receptor beta chains were read from a single sample in a study of blood T cell repertoires in COVID-19. TCRdb's copy holds only in-frame clones and misses some; the assay was immunoSEQ multiplex PCR. In the table there are about 170,000 clones, about 91% of which are singletons. The specimen was peripheral blood. These receptors all come from a woman in her fifties or sixties with acute or convalescent COVID-19. Both conserved end residues are part of each CDR3. The D gene is left open where the match is weak. Size tells how often a clone was seen (once, few, many) or the class of an expanded clone, and some rows leave it out.

j_call,clone_size,d_call,v_call,cdr3_nt,cdr3_aa
TRBJ2-2,once,TRBD1,TRBV11-2,TGTGCCAGCAGCCCATTTCGGACAGGTCGCACCGGGGAGCTGTTTTTT,CASSPFRTGRTGELFF
TRBJ1-1,.,.,TRBV3-1/TRBV3-2,TGTGCCAGCAGCCACACCCCCGGGGGGCGGAACACTGAAGCTTTCTTT,CASSHTPGGRNTEAFF
TRBJ1-5,once,TRBD1,TRBV6-2/TRBV6-3,TGTGCCAGCAGTTTCGCCCAGGGGGTAAATCAGCCCCAGCATTTT,CASSFAQGVNQPQHF
TRBJ1-2,.,TRBD1,TRBV18,TGTGCCAGCTCACCACAGGACAGGGTGGACTATGGCTACACCTTC,CASSPQDRVDYGYTF
TRBJ1-2,.,.,TRBV30,TGTGCCTGGATAGTTAGCTACACCTTC,CAWIVSYTF
TRBJ2-7,.,TRBD2,TRBV4-1,TGCGCCAGCAGCCAAGATAGCGGGAGGTTCTACGAGCAGTACTTC,CASSQDSGRFYEQYF
TRBJ2-3,.,.,TRBV11-3,TGTGCCAGCAGCTTAGAGGGGGCCAGTTCGGGTTGGAATACGCAGTATTTT,CASSLEGASSGWNTQYF
TRBJ2-7,.,.,TRBV3-1/TRBV3-2,TGTGCCAGCAGCCAAGCTGCGTTCTCCTACGAGCAGTACTTC,CASSQAAFSYEQYF
TRBJ1-1,.,TRBD1,TRBV11-3,TGTGCCAGCAGCTTAACAGGGGGACAGGGAGCTTTCTTT,CASSLTGGQGAFF
TRBJ2-2,.,TRBD1,TRBV18,TGTGCCAGCTCACCCCCGGGACAGGGGGCGATCGGGGAGCTGTTTTTT,CASSPPGQGAIGELFF
TRBJ1-3,.,.,TRBV25-1,TGTGCCAGCAGTGAATATCATGTCTCTGGAAACACCATATATTTT,CASSEYHVSGNTIYF
TRBJ2-2,.,.,TRBV19,TGTGCCAGTAGTATACCCTCCGGGACTTTCGGGGAGCTGTTTTTT,CASSIPSGTFGELFF
TRBJ1-5,.,.,TRBV6-2/TRBV6-3,TGTGCCAGCAGTTACCCACAGGGAGGGATCAATCAGCCCCAGCATTTT,CASSYPQGGINQPQHF
TRBJ2-7,.,TRBD1,TRBV5-4,TGTGCCAGCAGCATCCAACAGGGGGTTATCTACGAGCAGTACTTC,CASSIQQGVIYEQYF
TRBJ1-6,few,.,TRBV5-6,TGTGCCAGCAGCTTGGATGGGGGGAATTCGAATTCACCCCTCCACTTT,CASSLDGGNSNSPLHF
TRBJ1-1,.,TRBD1,TRBV29-1,TGCAGCGCGTCACAGGGGCCGGGGACTGAAGCTTTCTTT,CSASQGPGTEAFF
TRBJ1-6,.,.,TRBV7-9,TGTGCCAGCAGCTCGACAGACTCCTATAATTCACCCCTCCACTTT,CASSSTDSYNSPLHF
TRBJ2-1,.,TRBD1,TRBV4-2,TGTGCCAGCAGCCAAGAACAGGGGGGCCCCTACAATGAGCAGTTCTTC,CASSQEQGGPYNEQFF
TRBJ1-2,.,.,TRBV2,TGTGCCAGCAGTAGGGTGGGGGCTGACTATGGCTACACCTTC,CASSRVGADYGYTF
TRBJ2-1,.,TRBD1,TRBV29-1,TGCAGCGTTGAACCGGACAGGGTCGATGAGCAGTTCTTC,CSVEPDRVDEQFF
TRBJ1-5,.,.,TRBV18,TGTGCCAGCTCAACCGCAGATCAGCCCCAGCATTTT,CASSTADQPQHF
TRBJ2-2,.,TRBD1,TRBV25-1,TGTGCCAGCAGTGACCCCGGGACAGGGGACACCGGGGAGCTGTTTTTT,CASSDPGTGDTGELFF
TRBJ2-5,.,.,TRBV11-3,TGTGCCAGCAGCTTAGTGGGGGCGCGATTCGAGACCCAGTACTTC,CASSLVGARFETQYF
TRBJ2-4,.,TRBD2,TRBV27,TGTGCCAGCAGTTTACTAGCGGGAGCCAAAAACATTCAGTACTTC,CASSLLAGAKNIQYF
TRBJ2-4,.,TRBD2,TRBV7-2,TGTGCCAGCAGCCGGACTACTAGCGGGGAAAACATTCAGTACTTC,CASSRTTSGENIQYF
TRBJ1-4,.,TRBD1,TRBV5-8,TGTGCCAGCCGTCGGACAGGGGATAATGAAAAACTGTTTTTT,CASRRTGDNEKLFF
TRBJ2-3,.,.,TRBV6-2/TRBV6-3,TGTGCCAGCAGTTACGGACTCGAGCGGAGCACAGATACGCAGTATTTT,CASSYGLERSTDTQYF
TRBJ1-2,.,TRBD1,TRBV16,TGTGCCAGCAGCCAATCAGGACAGGGGTATGGCTACACCTTC,CASSQSGQGYGYTF
TRBJ1-4,.,.,TRBV27,TGTGCCAGCAGTTTCGAGGGTCGGGAAAAACTGTTTTTT,CASSFEGREKLFF